These T cell receptor beta chains were read from a single sample in a study of cytomegalovirus exposure and HLA in healthy donors. The repertoire was sequenced with immunoSEQ multiplex PCR; TCRdb's copy has only in-frame clones and lacks some. In the table there are approximately 60,000 clones, approximately 83% of which are singletons. Input material: PBMCs. All receptors derive from a man between 40 and 49 years old in good health and CMV-seronegative. CDR3s include the opening cysteine and the closing phenylalanine or tryptophan. The D gene is left open where the match is weak. Clone size is given for some rows only: seen once, a few or many times, or a class if the clone is expanded.

j_gene | v_gene | d_gene | abundance | CDR3aa | CDR3nt
TRBJ2-3 | TRBV5-4 | . | . | CASSFFFRSDTQYF | TGTGCCAGCAGCTTCTTTTTTCGTTCGGATACGCAGTATTTT
TRBJ1-5 | TRBV7-9 | . | few | CASVNGENQPQHF | TGTGCCAGCGTCAACGGGGAAAATCAGCCCCAGCATTTT
TRBJ1-5 | TRBV28 | . | . | CASSFSGPSNQPQHF | TGTGCCAGCAGTTTCTCAGGGCCCAGCAATCAGCCCCAGCATTTT
TRBJ1-3 | TRBV30 | . | . | CAWRPSSGNTIYF | TGTGCCTGGAGACCCAGCTCTGGAAACACCATATATTTT
TRBJ2-5 | TRBV29-1 | TRBD1 | . | CSLRQGSETQYF | TGCAGCCTCAGACAGGGGTCCGAGACCCAGTACTTC
TRBJ2-3 | TRBV6-1 | TRBD1 | . | CASSAPPGQGSDTQYF | TGTGCCAGCAGTGCCCCTCCGGGACAGGGGTCCGATACGCAGTATTTT
TRBJ1-2 | TRBV7-2 | . | . | CASSLFRHYYGYTF | TGTGCCAGCAGCTTATTTCGACACTACTATGGCTACACCTTC
TRBJ2-1 | TRBV7-2 | . | . | CASRKEGGANEQFF | TGTGCCAGCAGGAAAGAGGGGGGGGCTAATGAGCAGTTCTTC
TRBJ2-3 | TRBV9 | TRBD1 | . | CASSVATGQYTDTQYF | TGTGCCAGCAGCGTAGCGACGGGACAGTACACAGATACGCAGTATTTT
TRBJ1-1 | TRBV7-3 | . | . | CASSLGLGSEAFF | TGTGCCAGCAGCTTAGGTTTAGGGAGTGAAGCTTTCTTT
TRBJ1-6 | TRBV5-1 | . | . | CASSRDSGEASPLHF | TGCGCCAGCAGCCGAGACTCGGGGGAGGCTTCACCCCTCCACTTT
TRBJ1-1 | TRBV28 | . | . | CAISGPLGRSKFF | TGTGCCATCTCCGGGCCCCTCGGGAGGTCGAAGTTCTTT
TRBJ2-1 | TRBV7-2 | TRBD1 | . | CASSLRQGHEQFF | TGTGCCAGCAGCCTAAGACAGGGCCATGAGCAGTTCTTC
TRBJ2-1 | TRBV9 | TRBD2 | . | CASSVGSGVSYNEQFF | TGTGCCAGCAGCGTAGGTAGCGGGGTTTCCTACAATGAGCAGTTCTTC
TRBJ2-7 | TRBV14 | . | . | CASSLNEGSGEQYF | TGTGCCAGCAGCCTAAATGAGGGTTCTGGGGAGCAGTACTTC
TRBJ1-1 | TRBV7-8 | . | few | CASSPNRFTKVEGTEAFF | TGTGCCAGCAGCCCCAACCGTTTCACCAAGGTCGAGGGCACTGAAGCTTTCTTT
TRBJ2-1 | TRBV6-1 | TRBD2 | once | CASSVLAGGQDEQFF | TGTGCCAGCAGCGTACTAGCGGGGGGGCAAGATGAGCAGTTCTTC
TRBJ2-3 | TRBV7-9 | TRBD1 | . | CASSKRTGDLLAADTQYF | TGTGCCAGCAGCAAGCGGACAGGGGATCTCCTGGCGGCAGATACGCAGTATTTT
TRBJ2-5 | TRBV5-1 | TRBD2 | . | CASSLGLAGGPETQYF | TGCGCCAGCAGCTTGGGACTAGCGGGGGGCCCGGAGACCCAGTACTTC
TRBJ2-7 | TRBV15 | . | . | CATSRGASVSYEQYF | TGTGCCACCAGCAGAGGGGCGTCAGTGAGTTACGAGCAGTACTTC
TRBJ2-5 | TRBV6-5 | TRBD2 | . | CASSYSIGGAETQYF | TGTGCCAGCAGTTACTCCATCGGGGGGGCAGAGACCCAGTACTTC
TRBJ1-3 | TRBV29-1 | . | . | CSVEDSLKGNTIYF | TGCAGCGTTGAGGACAGCCTAAAGGGAAACACCATATATTTT
TRBJ1-6 | TRBV6-1 | . | . | CASSERHGYNSPLHF | TGTGCCAGCAGTGAACGACACGGCTATAATTCACCCCTCCACTTT
TRBJ1-5 | TRBV28 | . | . | CASSSREWVIRQPQHF | TGTGCCAGCAGTTCCAGGGAATGGGTGATTCGTCAGCCCCAGCATTTT
TRBJ2-5 | TRBV7-2 | TRBD1 | . | CASSLGGDRAWETQYF | TGTGCCAGCAGCCTTGGTGGGGACAGGGCATGGGAGACCCAGTACTTC
TRBJ1-2 | TRBV7-2 | TRBD1 | . | CASSFRDRIANYGYTF | TGTGCCAGCAGCTTTCGGGACAGAATCGCTAACTATGGCTACACCTTC
TRBJ1-1 | TRBV11-2 | . | . | CASSLSGATEAFF | TGTGCCAGCAGCTTAAGCGGGGCCACTGAAGCTTTCTTT
TRBJ1-5 | TRBV27 | . | . | CASSSSGYSNQPQHF | TGTGCCAGCAGTTCGTCAGGTTATAGCAATCAGCCCCAGCATTTT
TRBJ2-7 | TRBV7-2 | TRBD2 | . | CASRSRWGGVGEQYF | TGTGCCAGCAGATCACGCTGGGGGGGTGTCGGCGAGCAGTACTTC
TRBJ1-1 | TRBV6-1 | TRBD1 | few | CASSEALTGGRGTEAFF | TGTGCCAGCAGTGAAGCGCTAACAGGGGGAAGGGGCACTGAAGCTTTCTTT
TRBJ2-1 | TRBV30 | . | . | CAWSVVGGSSYNEQFF | TGTGCCTGGAGTGTAGTCGGAGGGAGCTCCTACAATGAGCAGTTCTTC
TRBJ2-2 | TRBV30 | TRBD1 | once | CAFIWTGSNTGELFF | TGTGCCTTTATATGGACAGGATCGAACACCGGGGAGCTGTTTTTT
TRBJ2-1 | TRBV29-1 | TRBD1 | once | CSVDRVWEQFF | TGCAGCGTCGACAGGGTTTGGGAGCAGTTCTTC
TRBJ1-1 | TRBV6-5 | . | . | CASSTQRSLNTEAFF | TGTGCCAGCAGTACCCAAAGGAGTCTGAACACTGAAGCTTTCTTT
TRBJ1-1 | TRBV27 | TRBD1 | . | CASSLSIVAGGGYTEAFF | TGTGCCAGCAGTTTATCGATAGTGGCAGGGGGTGGGTACACTGAAGCTTTCTTT
TRBJ2-7 | TRBV5-1 | TRBD2 | . | CASRGGGDDYEQYF | TGCGCCAGCAGAGGTGGGGGGGACGACTACGAGCAGTACTTC
TRBJ2-3 | TRBV29-1 | TRBD2 | . | CSVERGAGDTQYF | TGCAGCGTTGAGCGGGGGGCCGGAGATACGCAGTATTTT
TRBJ2-3 | TRBV4-3 | TRBD2 | . | CASSLETMGRGSDTQYF | TGCGCCAGCAGCCTAGAAACAATGGGGCGGGGGTCAGATACGCAGTATTTT
TRBJ1-2 | TRBV7-2 | . | . | CASSLKITGSPGYTF | TGTGCCAGCAGCTTAAAGATCACAGGGAGCCCCGGCTACACCTTC
TRBJ1-1 | TRBV7-9 | TRBD1 | once | CASSLYRGNTEAFF | TGTGCCAGCAGCTTGTACAGGGGGAACACTGAAGCTTTCTTT
TRBJ2-3 | TRBV7-9 | TRBD2 | . | CASSFGLALKDTQYF | TGTGCCAGCAGCTTCGGACTAGCGCTGAAAGATACGCAGTATTTT
TRBJ2-3 | TRBV5-1 | . | . | CASSTGQTITDTQYF | TGCGCCAGCAGCACCGGACAGACTATCACAGATACGCAGTATTTT
TRBJ2-7 | TRBV11-2 | . | . | CASSFQTGSNSYEQYF | TGTGCCAGCAGCTTTCAGACAGGCTCGAACTCCTACGAGCAGTACTTC
TRBJ1-3 | TRBV4-3 | . | few | CASSQDLVDSGNTIYF | TGCGCCAGCAGCCAAGATTTAGTAGACTCTGGAAACACCATATATTTT
TRBJ1-1 | TRBV30 | . | once | CAWHYRGRTEAFF | TGTGCCTGGCACTACCGGGGGAGGACTGAAGCTTTCTTT
TRBJ1-4 | TRBV6-5 | TRBD1 | . | CASSYSRGQGGEKLFF | TGTGCCAGCAGTTACTCGCGGGGACAGGGCGGTGAAAAACTGTTTTTT
TRBJ2-5 | TRBV5-1 | . | . | CASSAGAVQETQYF | TGCGCCAGCAGCGCGGGGGCTGTCCAAGAGACCCAGTACTTC
TRBJ1-6 | TRBV2 | . | . | CASSELSSPLHF | TGTGCCAGCAGTGAACTCTCTTCACCCCTCCACTTT
TRBJ2-1 | TRBV29-1 | . | . | CSVDRDYNEQFF | TGCAGCGTTGACAGGGACTACAATGAGCAGTTCTTC
TRBJ2-5 | TRBV7-8 | TRBD2 | . | CASSLAPGRGGRETQYF | TGTGCCAGCAGCTTAGCTCCGGGGCGGGGGGGCCGGGAGACCCAGTACTTC
TRBJ2-1 | TRBV7-8 | . | . | CASSLAFQEQFF | TGTGCCAGCAGCTTAGCGTTCCAGGAGCAGTTCTTC
TRBJ1-2 | TRBV25-1 | TRBD1 | . | CASSETGAVNYGYTF | TGTGCCAGCAGTGAAACAGGGGCCGTTAACTATGGCTACACCTTC
TRBJ1-3 | TRBV30 | . | . | CAWTKTSGNTIYF | TGTGCCTGGACAAAGACTTCTGGAAACACCATATATTTT
TRBJ1-1 | TRBV2 | TRBD1 | . | CAKRQGARTEAFF | TGTGCCAAGCGACAGGGGGCGAGAACTGAAGCTTTCTTT